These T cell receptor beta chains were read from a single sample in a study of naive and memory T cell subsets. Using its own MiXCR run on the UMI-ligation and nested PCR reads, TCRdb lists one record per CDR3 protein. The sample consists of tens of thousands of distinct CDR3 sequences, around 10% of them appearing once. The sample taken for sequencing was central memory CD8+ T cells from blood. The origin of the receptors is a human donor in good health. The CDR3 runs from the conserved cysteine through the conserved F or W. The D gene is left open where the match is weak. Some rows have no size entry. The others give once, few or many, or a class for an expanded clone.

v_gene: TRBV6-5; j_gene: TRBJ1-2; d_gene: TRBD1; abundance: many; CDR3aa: CASSYGTGAGYTF; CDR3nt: TGTGCCAGCAGTTACGGGACAGGGGCTGGCTACACCTTC
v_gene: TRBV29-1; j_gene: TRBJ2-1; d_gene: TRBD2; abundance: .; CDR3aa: CSVRTGTSPSNEQFF; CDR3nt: TGCAGCGTTCGAACCGGGACTAGCCCTTCGAATGAGCAGTTCTTC
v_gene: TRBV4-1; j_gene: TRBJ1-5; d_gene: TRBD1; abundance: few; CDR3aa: CASSQDAWTGDSNQPQHF; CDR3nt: TGCGCCAGCAGCCAAGATGCCTGGACAGGGGATAGCAATCAGCCCCAGCATTTT
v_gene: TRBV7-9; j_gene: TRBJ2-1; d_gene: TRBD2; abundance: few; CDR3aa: CASSLGTGGDEQFF; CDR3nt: TGTGCCAGCAGCTTAGGGACGGGGGGGGATGAGCAGTTCTTC
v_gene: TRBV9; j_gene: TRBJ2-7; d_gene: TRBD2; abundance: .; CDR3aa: CASSVPERGYEQYF; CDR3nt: TGTGCCAGCAGCGTTCCGGAGCGGGGCTACGAGCAGTACTTC
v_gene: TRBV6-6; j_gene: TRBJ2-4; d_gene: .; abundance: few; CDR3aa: CASSPQSGGNIQYF; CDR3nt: TGTGCCAGCAGTCCCCAATCCGGTGGGAACATTCAGTACTTC
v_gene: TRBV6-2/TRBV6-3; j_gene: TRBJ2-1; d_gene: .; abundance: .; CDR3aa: CASSYSGGVWFF; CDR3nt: TGTGCCAGCAGTTACTCGGGTGGGGTATGGTTCTTC
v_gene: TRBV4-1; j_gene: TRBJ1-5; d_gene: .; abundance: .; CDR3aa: CASSQVSTASNQPQHF; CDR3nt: TGCGCCAGCAGCCAAGTGTCGACAGCGAGCAATCAGCCCCAGCATTTT
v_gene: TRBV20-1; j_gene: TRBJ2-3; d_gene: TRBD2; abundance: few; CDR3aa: CSAKSPRTSGSIGFRTDTQYF; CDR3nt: TGCAGTGCCAAAAGCCCCCGGACTAGCGGGAGCATAGGGTTTCGAACAGATACGCAGTATTTT
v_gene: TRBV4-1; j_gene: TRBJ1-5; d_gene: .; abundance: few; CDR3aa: CASSQGTDRSNQPQHF; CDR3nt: TGCGCCAGCAGCCAAGGGACGGACAGAAGCAATCAGCCCCAGCATTTT
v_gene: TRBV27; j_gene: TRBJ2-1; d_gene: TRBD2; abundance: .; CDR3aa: CASRGLGNNEQFF; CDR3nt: TGTGCCAGCAGGGGACTAGGGAACAATGAGCAGTTCTTC
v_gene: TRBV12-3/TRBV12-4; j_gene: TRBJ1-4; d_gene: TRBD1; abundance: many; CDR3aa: CASSLAGQGVEKLFF; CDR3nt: TGTGCCAGCAGTTTAGCTGGGCAGGGGGTTGAAAAACTGTTTTTT
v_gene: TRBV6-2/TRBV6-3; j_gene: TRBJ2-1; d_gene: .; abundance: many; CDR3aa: CASTPDFPTIHEQFF; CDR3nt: TGTGCCAGCACCCCTGACTTCCCGACAATTCATGAGCAGTTCTTC
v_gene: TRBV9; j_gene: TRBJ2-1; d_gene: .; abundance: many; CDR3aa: CASSVGTPGEQFF; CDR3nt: TGTGCCAGCAGCGTAGGAACTCCCGGGGAGCAGTTCTTC
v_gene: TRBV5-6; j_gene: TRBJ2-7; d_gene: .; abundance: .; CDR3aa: CASSPTGLGPEQYF; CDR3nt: TGTGCCAGCAGCCCGACAGGATTGGGACCCGAGCAGTACTTC
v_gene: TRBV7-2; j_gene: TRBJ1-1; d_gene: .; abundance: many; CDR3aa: CASSFRTVNTEAFF; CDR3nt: TGTGCCAGCAGCTTCAGGACGGTGAACACTGAAGCTTTCTTT
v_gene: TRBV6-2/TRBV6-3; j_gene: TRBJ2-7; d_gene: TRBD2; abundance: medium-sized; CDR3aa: CASKFRLAASYEQYF; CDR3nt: TGTGCCAGCAAGTTCCGGCTAGCGGCCTCCTACGAGCAGTACTTC
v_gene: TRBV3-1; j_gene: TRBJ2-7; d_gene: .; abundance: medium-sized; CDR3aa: CASSQRSKPSYEQYF; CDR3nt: TGTGCCAGCAGCCAAAGGTCAAAGCCATCCTACGAGCAGTACTTC
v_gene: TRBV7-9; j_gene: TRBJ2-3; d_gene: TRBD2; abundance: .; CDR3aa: CASSLVAGEADTQYF; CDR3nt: TGTGCCAGCAGCTTAGTAGCGGGAGAGGCAGATACGCAGTATTTT
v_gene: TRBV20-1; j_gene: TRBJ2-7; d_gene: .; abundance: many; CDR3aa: CSARDSEPFEQYF; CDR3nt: TGCAGTGCTAGAGATTCCGAGCCCTTCGAGCAGTACTTC
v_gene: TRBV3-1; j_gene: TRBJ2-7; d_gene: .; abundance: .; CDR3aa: CASSPGQGGYEQYF; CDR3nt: TGTGCCAGCAGCCCCGGGCAGGGGGGCTACGAGCAGTACTTC
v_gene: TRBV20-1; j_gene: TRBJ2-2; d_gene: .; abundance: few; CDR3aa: CSASEWYTGELFF; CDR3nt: TGCAGTGCTAGCGAGTGGTACACCGGGGAGCTGTTTTTT
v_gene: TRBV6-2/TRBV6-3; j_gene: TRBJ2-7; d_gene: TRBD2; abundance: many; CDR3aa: CASRTGLAEAREQYF; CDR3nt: TGTGCCAGCAGGACGGGACTAGCGGAGGCTCGCGAGCAGTACTTC
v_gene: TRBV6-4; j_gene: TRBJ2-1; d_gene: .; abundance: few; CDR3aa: CASSDSISSSYNEQFF; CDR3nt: TGTGCCAGCAGTGACTCCATATCTAGCTCCTACAATGAGCAGTTCTTC
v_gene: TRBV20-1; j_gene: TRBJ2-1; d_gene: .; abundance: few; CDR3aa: CSAREVVTSLNEQFF; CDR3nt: TGCAGTGCTAGGGAAGTCGTGACTAGTCTGAATGAGCAGTTCTTC
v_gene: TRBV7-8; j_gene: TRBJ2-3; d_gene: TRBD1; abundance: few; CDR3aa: CASSQQGQTTDTQYF; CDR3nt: TGTGCCAGCAGCCAACAGGGACAGACCACAGATACGCAGTATTTT
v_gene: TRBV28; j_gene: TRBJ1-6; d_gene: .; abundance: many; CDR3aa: CASRLEDSYNSPLHF; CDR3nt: TGTGCCAGCAGGCTAGAGGACTCCTATAATTCACCCCTCCACTTT
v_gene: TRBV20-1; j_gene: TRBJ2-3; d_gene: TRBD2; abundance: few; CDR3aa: CSARDLLAGVTDTQYF; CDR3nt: TGCAGTGCTAGAGATTTGCTAGCGGGAGTGACAGATACGCAGTATTTT
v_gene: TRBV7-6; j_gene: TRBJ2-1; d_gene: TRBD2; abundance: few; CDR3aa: CASSPTIAGRSSYNEQFF; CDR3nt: TGTGCCAGCAGCCCCACAATAGCGGGAAGAAGCTCCTACAATGAGCAGTTCTTC
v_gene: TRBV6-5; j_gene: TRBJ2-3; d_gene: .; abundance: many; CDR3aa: CASSRTAGDTDTQYF; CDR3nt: TGTGCCAGCAGTCGAACAGCCGGCGACACAGATACGCAGTATTTT
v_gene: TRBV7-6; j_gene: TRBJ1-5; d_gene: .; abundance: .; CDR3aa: CASSLAASNSNQPQHF; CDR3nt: TGTGCCAGCAGCTTAGCGGCGAGTAATAGCAATCAGCCCCAGCATTTT
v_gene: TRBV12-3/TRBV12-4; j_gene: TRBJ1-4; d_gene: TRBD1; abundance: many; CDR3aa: CASSSGQLNEKLFF; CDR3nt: TGTGCCAGCAGTTCGGGACAGCTAAATGAAAAACTGTTTTTT
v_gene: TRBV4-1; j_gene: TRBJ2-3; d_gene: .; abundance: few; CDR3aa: CASSQDLPIHPTDTQYF; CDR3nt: TGCGCCAGCAGCCAAGATCTCCCCATACACCCCACAGATACGCAGTATTTT
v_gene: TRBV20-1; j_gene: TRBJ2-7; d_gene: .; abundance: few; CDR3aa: CSARELRDLYEQYF; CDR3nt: TGCAGTGCTAGAGAGTTACGGGATCTTTACGAGCAGTACTTC
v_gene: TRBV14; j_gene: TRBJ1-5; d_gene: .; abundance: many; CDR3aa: CASSPGLTGLLHF; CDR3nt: TGTGCCAGCAGCCCGGGCCTTACAGGGTTGTTGCATTTT
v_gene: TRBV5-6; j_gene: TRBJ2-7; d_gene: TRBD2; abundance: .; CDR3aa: CASSTLAGMSYEQYF; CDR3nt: TGTGCCAGCTCCACCTTAGCGGGAATGAGCTACGAGCAGTACTTC
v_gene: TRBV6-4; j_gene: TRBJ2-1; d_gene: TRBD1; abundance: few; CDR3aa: CASSDSMDRDNEQFF; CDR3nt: TGTGCCAGCAGTGACTCGATGGACAGGGACAATGAGCAGTTCTTC
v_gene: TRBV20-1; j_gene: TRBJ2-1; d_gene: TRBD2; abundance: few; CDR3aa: CSGASGTLWEQFF; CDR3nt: TGCAGTGGGGCTAGCGGGACTCTCTGGGAGCAGTTCTTC
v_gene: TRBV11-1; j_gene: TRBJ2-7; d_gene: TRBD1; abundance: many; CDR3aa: CASSTGQGVMREQYF; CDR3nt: TGTGCCAGCAGTACGGGACAGGGCGTTATGAGGGAGCAGTACTTC
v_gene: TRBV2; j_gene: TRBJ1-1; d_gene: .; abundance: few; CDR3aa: CASSAELSFPGAFMNTEAFF; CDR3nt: TGTGCCAGCAGTGCAGAGTTGTCTTTCCCCGGAGCCTTCATGAACACTGAAGCTTTCTTT
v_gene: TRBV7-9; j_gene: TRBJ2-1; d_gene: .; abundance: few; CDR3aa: CASSLGINEQFF; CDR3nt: TGTGCCAGCAGCTTAGGCATCAATGAGCAGTTCTTC
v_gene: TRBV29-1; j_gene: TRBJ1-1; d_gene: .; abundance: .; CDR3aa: CSVVRGEGTEAFF; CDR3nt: TGCAGCGTTGTTAGGGGGGAAGGCACTGAAGCTTTCTTT
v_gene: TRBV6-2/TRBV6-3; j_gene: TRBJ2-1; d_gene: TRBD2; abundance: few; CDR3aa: CASSSSGSFYNEQFF; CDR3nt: TGTGCCAGCAGCTCGAGCGGGAGTTTCTACAATGAGCAGTTCTTC
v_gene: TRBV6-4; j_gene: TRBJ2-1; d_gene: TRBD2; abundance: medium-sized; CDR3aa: CASSDSGGSGYNEQFF; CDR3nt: TGTGCCAGCAGTGACTCTGGCGGGAGCGGGTACAATGAGCAGTTCTTC
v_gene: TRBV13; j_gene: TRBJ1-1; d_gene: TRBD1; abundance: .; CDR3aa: CASSEGGVGMNTEAFF; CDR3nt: TGTGCCAGCAGCGAAGGGGGCGTGGGGATGAACACTGAAGCTTTCTTT
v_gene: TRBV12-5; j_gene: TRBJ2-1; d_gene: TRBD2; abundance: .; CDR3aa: CASGSSWTSETYNEQFF; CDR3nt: TGTGCTAGTGGTTCCTCCTGGACTAGCGAAACCTACAATGAGCAGTTCTTC
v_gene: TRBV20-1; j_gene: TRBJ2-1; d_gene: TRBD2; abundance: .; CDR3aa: CSASSGSSYNEQFF; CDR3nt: TGCAGTGCTAGTAGCGGGAGCTCCTACAATGAGCAGTTCTTC
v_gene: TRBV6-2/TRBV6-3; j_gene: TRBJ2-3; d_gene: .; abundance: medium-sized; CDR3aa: CASSPSDSTDTQYF; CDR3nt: TGTGCCAGCAGCCCCTCGGACAGCACAGATACGCAGTATTTT
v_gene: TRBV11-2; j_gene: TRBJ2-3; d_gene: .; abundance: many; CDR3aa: CASSLEDSPLRTDTQYF; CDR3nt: TGTGCCAGCAGCTTAGAAGACAGCCCTCTCCGGACAGATACGCAGTATTTT